Sequencing of this T cell receptor (beta chain) was carried out in a study of OX40 agonist ivuxolimab in advanced cancers. Turning to this clone: Other DNA sequences of this sample code for an identical CDR3.

Germline CDR1 is MNHNY and CDR2 is SVGAGI (reference sequence). The J segment lost 7 bases and the V segment lost 7 bases, leaving 14 bases of the junction unmatched. The CDR3 sequence is 16 residues long. The assay was immunoSEQ multiplex PCR, and TCRdb's table has in-frame clones only and misses some. The data hold approximately 11,000 clones, with over 60% observed a single time. Sample: CD4+ or CD8+ T cells sorted from blood, taken in a trial of the OX40 agonist ivuxolimab. The chain uses TRBV6-6 and TRBJ2-7; 12 nucleotides line up with TRBD2. The clonotype comes from an adult with an advanced solid tumor such as melanoma, head and neck, liver or kidney cancer. CDR3 residues: CASNLRLAGVGVEQYF. The DNA for the CDR3 is TGTGCCAGCAATCTACGACTAGCGGGAGTTGGGGTGGAGCAGTACTTC.